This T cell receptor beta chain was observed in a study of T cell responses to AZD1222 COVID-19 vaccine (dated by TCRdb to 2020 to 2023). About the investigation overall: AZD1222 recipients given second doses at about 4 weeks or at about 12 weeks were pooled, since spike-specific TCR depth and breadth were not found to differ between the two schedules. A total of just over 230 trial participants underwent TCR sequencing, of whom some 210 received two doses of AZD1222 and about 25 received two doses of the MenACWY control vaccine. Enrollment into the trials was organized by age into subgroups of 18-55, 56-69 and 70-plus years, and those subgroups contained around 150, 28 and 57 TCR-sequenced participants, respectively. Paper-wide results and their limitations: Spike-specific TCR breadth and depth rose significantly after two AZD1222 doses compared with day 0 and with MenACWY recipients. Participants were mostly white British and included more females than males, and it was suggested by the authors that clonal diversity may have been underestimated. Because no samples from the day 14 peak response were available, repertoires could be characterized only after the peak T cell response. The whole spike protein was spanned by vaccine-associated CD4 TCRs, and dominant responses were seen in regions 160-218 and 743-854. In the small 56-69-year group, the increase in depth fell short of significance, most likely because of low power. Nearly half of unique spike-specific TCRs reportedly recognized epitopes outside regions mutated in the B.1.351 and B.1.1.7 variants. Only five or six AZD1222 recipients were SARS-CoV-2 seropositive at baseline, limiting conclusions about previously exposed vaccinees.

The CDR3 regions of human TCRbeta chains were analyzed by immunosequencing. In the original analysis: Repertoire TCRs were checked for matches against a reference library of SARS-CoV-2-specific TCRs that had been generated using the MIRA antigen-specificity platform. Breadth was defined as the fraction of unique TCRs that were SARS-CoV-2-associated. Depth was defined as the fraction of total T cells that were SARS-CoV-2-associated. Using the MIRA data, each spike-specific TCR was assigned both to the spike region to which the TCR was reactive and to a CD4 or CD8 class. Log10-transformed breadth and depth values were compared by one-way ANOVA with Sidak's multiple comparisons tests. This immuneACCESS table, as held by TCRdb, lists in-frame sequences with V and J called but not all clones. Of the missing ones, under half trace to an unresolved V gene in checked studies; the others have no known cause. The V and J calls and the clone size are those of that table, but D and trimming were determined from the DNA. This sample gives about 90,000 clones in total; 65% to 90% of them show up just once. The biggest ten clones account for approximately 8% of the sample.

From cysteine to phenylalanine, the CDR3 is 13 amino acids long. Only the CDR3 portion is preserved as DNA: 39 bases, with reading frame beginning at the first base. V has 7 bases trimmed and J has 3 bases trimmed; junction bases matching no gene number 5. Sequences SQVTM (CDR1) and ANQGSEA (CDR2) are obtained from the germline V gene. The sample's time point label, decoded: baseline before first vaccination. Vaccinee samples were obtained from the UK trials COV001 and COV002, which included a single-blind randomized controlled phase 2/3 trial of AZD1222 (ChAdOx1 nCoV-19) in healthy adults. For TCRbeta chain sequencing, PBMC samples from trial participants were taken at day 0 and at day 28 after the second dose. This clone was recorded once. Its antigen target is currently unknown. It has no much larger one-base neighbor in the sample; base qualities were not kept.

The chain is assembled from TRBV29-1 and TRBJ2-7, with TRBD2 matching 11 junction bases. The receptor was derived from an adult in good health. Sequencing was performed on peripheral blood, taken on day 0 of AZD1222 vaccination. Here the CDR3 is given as CSAKTSGSYEQYF. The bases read TGCAGCGCCAAAACTAGCGGGAGCTACGAGCAGTACTTC.